These T cell receptor beta chains were read from a single sample in a study of Graves' ophthalmopathy and Graves' hyperthyroidism. TCRdb reanalysed the multiplex PCR reads using MiXCR and keeps one entry per CDR3 protein. The table records about 400,000 distinct CDR3 sequences, around 18% of them present only once. The specimen was peripheral blood. These receptors all stem from a young woman with Graves' ophthalmopathy. The CDR3 runs from the conserved cysteine through the conserved F or W. The order of the fields is J gene, clone size, V gene, D gene, CDR3 DNA, CDR3 protein. The D gene is left open where the match is weak. Expanded clones get a size class; other rows say once, few or many, or leave the size out.

>TRBJ1-1|many|TRBV6-2/TRBV6-3|.
TGTGCCAGCAGTTACACCAGTACCACGATGAACACTGAAGCTTTCTTT
CASSYTSTTMNTEAFF
>TRBJ1-5|many|TRBV19|.
TGTGCCAGTAGGATCCCGCAGGGGAGGCAGCCCCAGCATTTT
CASRIPQGRQPQHF
>TRBJ2-2|many|TRBV29-1|TRBD2
TGCAGCGCAGACGGGGGGAAGAACACCGGGGAGCTGTTTTTT
CSADGGKNTGELFF
>TRBJ1-5|.|TRBV12-5|.
TGTGCTAGTGGTTTGGCTGACTATCAGCCCCAGCATTTT
CASGLADYQPQHF
>TRBJ1-3|many|TRBV11-3|TRBD1
TGTGCCAGCAGCTTCAGGGGGAAGGTCTCTGGAAACACCATATATTTT
CASSFRGKVSGNTIYF
>TRBJ2-7|many|TRBV30|.
TGTGCCTGGAGTGTACAGGGAGGCGGCGAGCAGTACTTC
CAWSVQGGGEQYF
>TRBJ2-7|medium-sized|TRBV6-2/TRBV6-3|TRBD2
TGTGCCAGCAGTTACGGTGGGACTAGCTTCGAGCAGTACTTC
CASSYGGTSFEQYF
>TRBJ2-7|many|TRBV6-1|.
TGTGCCAGCAGTGAATTAGGCAGGTCCTTCGGGGAGCAGTACTTC
CASSELGRSFGEQYF
>TRBJ2-7|many|TRBV12-3/TRBV12-4|TRBD2
TGTGCCAGCAGTTTCGGGGGGGCCTCGGGGGAGCAGTACTTC
CASSFGGASGEQYF
>TRBJ2-2|many|TRBV12-3/TRBV12-4|.
TGTGCCAGCAGTTCTGGGGTGGGAAAGCTGTTTTTT
CASSSGVGKLFF
>TRBJ2-7|many|TRBV11-2|.
TGTGCCAGCAGCTCTCCGGGAGCAGCGAACCCCTACGAGCAGTACTTC
CASSSPGAANPYEQYF
>TRBJ1-1|many|TRBV20-1|.
TGCAGTGCCAAACCCACTCCGAACACTGAAGCTTTCTTT
CSAKPTPNTEAFF
>TRBJ2-4|many|TRBV28|TRBD1
TGTGCCAGCAGTCGGACAGGATCCAAAAACATTCAGTACTTC
CASSRTGSKNIQYF
>TRBJ2-2|many|TRBV6-1|TRBD1
TGTGCCAGCCGGGGACAGGGTTACACCGGGGAGCTGTTTTTT
CASRGQGYTGELFF
>TRBJ2-1|.|TRBV7-2|.
TGTGCCAGCAGCACCGGGGTGGGGGAGCAGTTCTTC
CASSTGVGEQFF
>TRBJ2-6|many|TRBV6-5|.
TGTGCCAGCAGTCGGTCCTCTGGGGCCAACGTCCTGACTTTC
CASSRSSGANVLTF
>TRBJ1-2|.|TRBV29-1|.
TGCAGCGTTGCTACTCTTGGACAGACTAACTATGGCTACACCTTC
CSVATLGQTNYGYTF
>TRBJ2-5|many|TRBV6-4|TRBD1
TGTGCCAGCACAGGGGGCGCAGAGACCCAGTACTTC
CASTGGAETQYF
>TRBJ2-7|many|TRBV10-3|.
TGTGCCATCAGTGGAAATGACCCTTCACGTACCTACGAGCAGTACTTC
CAISGNDPSRTYEQYF
>TRBJ2-7|many|TRBV28|.
TGTGCCAGCAGTGCCCAGGGGAGTCGGGTCTACGAGCAGTACTTC
CASSAQGSRVYEQYF
>TRBJ2-1|many|TRBV29-1|.
TGCAGCGTTTGGTCAAAGGCCCACAATGAGCAGTTCTTC
CSVWSKAHNEQFF
>TRBJ2-7|many|TRBV7-3|TRBD2
TGTGCCAGCAGCTTAACAGCGGGAGGGCCTCACGAGCAGTACTTC
CASSLTAGGPHEQYF
>TRBJ2-7|many|TRBV2|TRBD2
TGTGCCACGGGGGGGGGACATGGCTACGAGCAGTACTTC
CATGGGHGYEQYF
>TRBJ1-2|many|TRBV6-1|.
TGTGCCAGCACGGGACGGACATCAGTCGGCTACACCTTC
CASTGRTSVGYTF
>TRBJ1-5|many|TRBV15|.
TGTGCCACCAGCAGAGAGGGTCTGCTTCAGCCCCAGCATTTT
CATSREGLLQPQHF
>TRBJ1-6|many|TRBV19|.
TGTGCCAGTAGCACCTCCAGCAACGAGAATTCACCCCTCCACTTT
CASSTSSNENSPLHF
>TRBJ2-2|many|TRBV12-3/TRBV12-4|TRBD2
TGTGCCAGCAGTCCCGGGACTAGCAGGGGGGAGCTGTTTTTT
CASSPGTSRGELFF
>TRBJ1-2|many|TRBV20-1|.
TGCAGTGCTAGAGATCGCGGTAGTAACTATGGCCACACCTTC
CSARDRGSNYGHTF
>TRBJ2-7|.|TRBV30|TRBD2
TGTGCATGGGGAAGATCTCCGGGACTAGCGGATCCCTACGAGCAGTACTTC
CAWGRSPGLADPYEQYF
>TRBJ2-7|.|TRBV6-2/TRBV6-3|.
TGTGCCAGCAGTCCAATGGGCGCTAACGAGCAGTACTTC
CASSPMGANEQYF
>TRBJ1-6|once|TRBV29-1|TRBD1
TGCAGCGCTGGTCGAGGGACAGGGAGAGGAAATTCACCCCTCCACTTT
CSAGRGTGRGNSPLHF